These 2 T cell receptor beta chains came from one sample sequenced in a study of a mutant IDH1 vaccine in newly diagnosed glioma. Time point defined: baseline, week 1 (first vaccination visit). The treatment is: pre-vaccination baseline after standard-of-care therapy. Data came from immunoSEQ multiplex PCR; TCRdb stores just in-frame clones and leaves some out. This table has 30,000 to 40,000 clones, roughly 80% appearing once. The sample in question was PBMCs, obtained from a glioma patient treated with radiotherapy, temozolomide or both. The receptors stem from a middle-aged man with glioma. Some clones in this sample may be carry-over from other donors' samples.

The rearrangement links TRBV4-3 to TRBJ1-1; tentative D call: TRBD1 (5 bases). The ends were cut back, 1 base at V and 10 bases at J, with 13 bases in the middle. Germline V CDR1 and CDR2: LGHNA, YSLEER. The CDR3 sequence is 13 residues long. CDR3 nucleotides: TGCGCCAGCAGCCAAGTCCCGGGGGGTGTAGCTTTCTTT. This gives the protein CASSQVPGGVAFF.

The chain carries TRBV5-1 and TRBJ2-6; D unclear. CDR3 length: 16 amino acids. CDR1 is SGHRS, CDR2 YFSETQ, per germline. The V end was cut by 2 bases, the J end by 0 bases, with 9 bases between. CDR3 nucleotide sequence: TGCGCCAGCAGCTTAGAAGGTAGCTCTGGGGCCAACGTCCTGACTTTC. Encoded protein: CASSLEGSSGANVLTF. Full variable domain (outside the CDR3, taken from reference TRBV5-1 and TRBJ2-6): KAGVTQTPRYLIKTRGQQVTLSCSPISGHRSVSWYQQTPGQGLQFLFEYFSETQRNKGNFPGRFSGRQFSNSRSEMNVSTLELGDSALYLCASSLEGSSGANVLTFGAGSRLTVL.